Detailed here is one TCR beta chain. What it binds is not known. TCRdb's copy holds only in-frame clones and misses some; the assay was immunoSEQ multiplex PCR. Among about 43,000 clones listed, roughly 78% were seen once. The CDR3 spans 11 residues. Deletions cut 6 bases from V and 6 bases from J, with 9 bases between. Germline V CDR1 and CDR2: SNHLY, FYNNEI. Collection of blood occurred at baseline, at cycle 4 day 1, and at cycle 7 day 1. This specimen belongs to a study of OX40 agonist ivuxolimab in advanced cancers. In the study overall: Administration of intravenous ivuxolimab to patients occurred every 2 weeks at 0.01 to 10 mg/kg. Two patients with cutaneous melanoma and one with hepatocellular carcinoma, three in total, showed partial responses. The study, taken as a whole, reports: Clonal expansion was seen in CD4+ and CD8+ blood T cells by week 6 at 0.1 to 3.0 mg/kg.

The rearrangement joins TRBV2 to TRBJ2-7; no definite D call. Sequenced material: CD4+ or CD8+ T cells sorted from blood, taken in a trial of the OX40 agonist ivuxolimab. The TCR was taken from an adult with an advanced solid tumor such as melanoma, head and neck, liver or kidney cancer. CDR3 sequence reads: CASSNFREQYF. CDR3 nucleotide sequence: TGTGCCAGCAGCAATTTTCGCGAGCAGTACTTC.